This T cell receptor (beta chain) was found in a study of blood T cell repertoires in COVID-19. CDR3 length: 15 residues. The germline V and J ends were trimmed by 1 base and 6 bases, with 13 bases remaining between them. Germline V gene lookup returns CDR1 LGHNT and CDR2 FRNRAP. Libraries were prepared by immunoSEQ multiplex PCR; TCRdb keeps only in-frame clonotypes and omits some of them. The data hold about 240,000 clones, with about 83% observed a single time. The chain couples TRBV12-5 to TRBJ2-1, with a tentative D call TRBD2 (5 bases). The specimen was peripheral blood. The clonotype was recovered from a human donor in a cohort sampled during active COVID-19. The DNA for the CDR3 is TGTGCTAGTGGTTTGGAGCGGACGGGAACCAATGAGCAGTTCTTC. This encodes CASGLERTGTNEQFF.